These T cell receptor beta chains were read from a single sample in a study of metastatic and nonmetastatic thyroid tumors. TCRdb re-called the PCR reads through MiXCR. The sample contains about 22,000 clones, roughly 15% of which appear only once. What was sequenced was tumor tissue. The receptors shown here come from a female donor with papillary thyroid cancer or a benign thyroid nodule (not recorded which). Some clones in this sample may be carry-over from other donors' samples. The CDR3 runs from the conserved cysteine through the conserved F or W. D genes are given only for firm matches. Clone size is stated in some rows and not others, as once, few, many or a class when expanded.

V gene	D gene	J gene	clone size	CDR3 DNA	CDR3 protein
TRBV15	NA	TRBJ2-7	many	TGTGCCACCAGCAAACCTATGTCGAGGGCCTACGAGCAGTACTTC	CATSKPMSRAYEQYF
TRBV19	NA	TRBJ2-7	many	TGTGCCAGTAGTATAGAGGCCGGGAGCTCCTACGAGCAGTACTTC	CASSIEAGSSYEQYF
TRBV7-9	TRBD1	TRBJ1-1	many	TGTGCCAGCAGCTTAGGGACAGGGAAGTATTCTGAAGCTTTCTTT	CASSLGTGKYSEAFF
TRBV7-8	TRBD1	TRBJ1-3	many	TGTGCCAGCAGCCGCTCAGACAGGGGTGGAAACACCATATATTTT	CASSRSDRGGNTIYF
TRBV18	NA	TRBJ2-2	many	TGTGCCAGCTCACAGGGGGAGAACGCCGGGGAGCTGTTTTTT	CASSQGENAGELFF
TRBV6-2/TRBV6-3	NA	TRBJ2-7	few	TGTGCCAGCAGCCCCAGTGCGGTCTCCTACGAGCAGTACTTC	CASSPSAVSYEQYF
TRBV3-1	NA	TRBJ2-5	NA	TGTGCCAGCATCCATGAAGGGGGGCGGAGAGAGACCCAGTACTTC	CASIHEGGRRETQYF
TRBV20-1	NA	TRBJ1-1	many	TGCAGTGCTAGAGGGGCCAAGGCCGACGCTTTCTTT	CSARGAKADAFF
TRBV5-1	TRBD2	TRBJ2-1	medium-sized	TGCGCCAGCAGCCCGGGGACTAGCGGGGGGGTTTACGAGCAGTTCTTC	CASSPGTSGGVYEQFF
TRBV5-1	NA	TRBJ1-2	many	TGCGCCAGCAGCGACCAGGGTTGGCAGGGAGATGGCTACACCTTC	CASSDQGWQGDGYTF
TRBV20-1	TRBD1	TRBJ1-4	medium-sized	TGCAGTGCTAGAGATGGGGGGACAGTTAATGAAAAACTGTTTTTT	CSARDGGTVNEKLFF
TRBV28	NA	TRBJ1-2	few	TGTGCCAGCAGAGGGTGGCTGTATGGCTACACCTTC	CASRGWLYGYTF
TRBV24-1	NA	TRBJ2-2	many	TGTGCCACCAGTCGAGGAGGGGCACCGTCGGAGCTGTTTTTT	CATSRGGAPSELFF
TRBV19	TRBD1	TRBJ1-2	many	TGTGCCAGCACCGGGACAGTCGCTAACTATGGCTACACCTTC	CASTGTVANYGYTF
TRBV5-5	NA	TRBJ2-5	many	TGTGCCAGCAGCCTAGGGCCAGTCGAGACCCAGTACTTC	CASSLGPVETQYF
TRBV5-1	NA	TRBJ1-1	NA	TGCGCCACCAGGAGGGGCGCTGAAGCTTTCTTT	CATRRGAEAFF
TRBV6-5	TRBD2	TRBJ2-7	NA	TGTGCCAGCAGTTACGGGAGTGGCGGGACTAGCGGCTACGAGCAGTACTTC	CASSYGSGGTSGYEQYF
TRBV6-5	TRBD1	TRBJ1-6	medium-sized	TGTGCCAGCAGTTACTCAGGCCTGGACAGGGGTTCACCCCTCCACTTT	CASSYSGLDRGSPLHF
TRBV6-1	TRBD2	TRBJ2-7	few	TGTGCCAGCAGACTAGCGGGAGCCACAACCTACGAGCAGTACTTC	CASRLAGATTYEQYF
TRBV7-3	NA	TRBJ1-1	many	TGTGCCAGCAGTCCCGGGAGCGGGAACACTGAAGCTTTCTTT	CASSPGSGNTEAFF
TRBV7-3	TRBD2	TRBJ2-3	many	TGTGCCAGCAGCCTGGGGACTAGCGGGGAAGATACGCAGTATTTT	CASSLGTSGEDTQYF
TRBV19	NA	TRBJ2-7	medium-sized	TGTGCCAGTAGGAGGGCAGACTCCTACGAGCAGTACTTC	CASRRADSYEQYF
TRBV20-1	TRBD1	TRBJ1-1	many	TGCAGTGCTCCCGGGACAGGGGCTGAAGCTTTCTTT	CSAPGTGAEAFF
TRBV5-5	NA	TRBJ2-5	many	TGTGCCAGCAGCAACGGGGCCCCCGTGGAGACCCAGTACTTC	CASSNGAPVETQYF
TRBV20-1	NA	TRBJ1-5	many	TGCAGTGCAACTCAGGACAGTTATAGCAATCAGCCCCAGCATTTT	CSATQDSYSNQPQHF
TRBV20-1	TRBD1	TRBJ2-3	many	TGCAGTGCTAGATCCCCGGGACAGGGGCACACAGATACGCAGTATTTT	CSARSPGQGHTDTQYF
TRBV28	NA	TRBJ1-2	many	TGTGCCAGCAGTAGCGGGTTCACTCTACTCTATGGCTACACCTTC	CASSSGFTLLYGYTF
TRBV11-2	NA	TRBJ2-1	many	TGTGCCAGCAGCTTAGGTCCTAGCAACGATGAGCAGTTCTTC	CASSLGPSNDEQFF